The clone carrying this T cell receptor beta chain was recorded many times. Trimming shortened V by 2 bases and J by 7 bases, and 14 bases separated the two germline ends. This CDR3 is 14 amino acids long. Germline loops: CDR1 MNHEY, CDR2 SVGAGI. These data come from a study of blood T cells in healthy people across ages. A J-beta primer mix and a sample-barcoded 5' primer were used in a second PCR of about 6 to 12 cycles. TCRdb called the 5' RACE reads again in MiXCR, with one record for every CDR3 protein. In the table there are some 860,000 distinct CDR3 sequences, roughly 56% of which are singletons.

The chain uses TRBV6-5 and TRBJ2-5, with D possibly matching TRBD2 (6 bases). Material: blood. This TCR was recovered from a man in his forties in good health. CDR3 DNA: TGTGCCAGCAGTTACGATAGCGGAGGAGGGACCCAGTACTTC. Translated: CASSYDSGGGTQYF.